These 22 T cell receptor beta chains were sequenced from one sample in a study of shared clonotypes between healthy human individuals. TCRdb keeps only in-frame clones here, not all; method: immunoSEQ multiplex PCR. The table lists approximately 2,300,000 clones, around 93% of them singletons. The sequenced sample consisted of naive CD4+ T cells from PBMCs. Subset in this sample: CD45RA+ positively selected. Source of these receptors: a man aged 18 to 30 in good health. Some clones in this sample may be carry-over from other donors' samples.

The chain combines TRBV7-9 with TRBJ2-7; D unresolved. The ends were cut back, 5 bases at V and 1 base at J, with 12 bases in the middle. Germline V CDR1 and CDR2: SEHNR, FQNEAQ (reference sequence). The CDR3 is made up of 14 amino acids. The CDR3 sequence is CASSRSTESYEQYF. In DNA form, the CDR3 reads TGTGCCAGCAGCCGATCAACAGAGTCCTACGAGCAGTACTTC.

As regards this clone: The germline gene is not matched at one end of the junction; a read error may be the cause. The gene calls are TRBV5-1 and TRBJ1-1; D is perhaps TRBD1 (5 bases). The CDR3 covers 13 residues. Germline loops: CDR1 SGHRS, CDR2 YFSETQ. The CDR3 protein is CASSSTGQGRAFF. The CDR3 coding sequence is TGTGCCAGCAGCTCCACTGGGCAGGGTAGAGCTTTCTTT.

CDR3 nucleotides: TGTGCCAGCGTCGACAGGAAGCTTTCACCCCTCCACTTT. Encoded protein: CASVDRKLSPLHF. The chain recombines TRBV28 with TRBJ1-6; a possible D gene is TRBD1 (6 bases). Looked up from germline, CDR1 is MDHEN and CDR2 is SYDVKM. Trimming removed 8 bases at V and 9 bases at J, with 14 bases between. The CDR3 runs to 13 residues.

CDR3 in DNA: TGTGCCAGCCTAGGACTAGCGGGGACCGGGGAGCTGTTTTTT. Translation gives CASLGLAGTGELFF. V and J are TRBV2 and TRBJ2-2; the match to TRBD2 covers 12 bases. The CDR3 is made up of 14 amino acids. Germline trimming cut 8 bases from V and 5 bases from J; bases unmatched to any gene: 3. The germline gives CDR1 SNHLY, CDR2 FYNNEI.

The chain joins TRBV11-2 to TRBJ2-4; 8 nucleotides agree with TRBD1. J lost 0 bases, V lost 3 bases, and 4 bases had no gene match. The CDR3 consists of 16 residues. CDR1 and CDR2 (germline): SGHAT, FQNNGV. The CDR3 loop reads CASSFSRGLAKNIQYF. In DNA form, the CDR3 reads TGTGCCAGCAGCTTTTCCAGGGGGCTAGCCAAAAACATTCAGTACTTC.

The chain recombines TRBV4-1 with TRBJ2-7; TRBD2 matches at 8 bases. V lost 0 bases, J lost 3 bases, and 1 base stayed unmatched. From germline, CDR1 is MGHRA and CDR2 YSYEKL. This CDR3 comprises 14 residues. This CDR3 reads CASSQESGSYEQYF. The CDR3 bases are TGCGCCAGCAGCCAAGAGAGCGGGAGCTACGAGCAGTACTTC.

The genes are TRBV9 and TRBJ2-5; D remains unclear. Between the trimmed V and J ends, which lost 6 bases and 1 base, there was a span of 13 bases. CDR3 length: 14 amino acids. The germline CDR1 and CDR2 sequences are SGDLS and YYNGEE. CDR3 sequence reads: CASNDAQPQETQYF. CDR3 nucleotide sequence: TGTGCCAGCAACGACGCACAGCCCCAAGAGACCCAGTACTTC.

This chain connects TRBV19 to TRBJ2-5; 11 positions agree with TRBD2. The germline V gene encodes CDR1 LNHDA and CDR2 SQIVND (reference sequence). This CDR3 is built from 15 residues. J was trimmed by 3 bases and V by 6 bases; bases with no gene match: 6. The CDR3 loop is CASRNLAGGKETQYF. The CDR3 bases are TGTGCCAGTAGGAATCTAGCGGGAGGAAAAGAGACCCAGTACTTC.

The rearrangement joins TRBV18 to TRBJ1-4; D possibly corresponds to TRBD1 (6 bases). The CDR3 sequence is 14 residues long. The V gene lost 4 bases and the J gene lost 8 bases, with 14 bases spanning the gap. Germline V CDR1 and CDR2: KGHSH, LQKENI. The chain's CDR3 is CASSLHQGYEKLFF. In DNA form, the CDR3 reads TGTGCCAGCTCACTTCACCAGGGGTACGAAAAACTGTTTTTT. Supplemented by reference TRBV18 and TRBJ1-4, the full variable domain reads NAGVMQNPRHLVRRRGQEARLRCSPMKGHSHVYWYRQLPEEGLKFMVYLQKENIIDESGMPKERFSAEFPKEGPSILRIQQVVRGDSAAYFCASSLHQGYEKLFFGSGTQLSVL.

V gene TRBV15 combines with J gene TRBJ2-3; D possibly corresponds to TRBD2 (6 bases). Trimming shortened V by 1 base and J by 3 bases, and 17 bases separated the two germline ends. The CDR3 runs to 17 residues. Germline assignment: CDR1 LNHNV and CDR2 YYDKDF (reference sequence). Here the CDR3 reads CATSRAHHTEGTDTQYF. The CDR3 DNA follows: TGTGCCACCAGCAGAGCTCACCACACGGAGGGGACAGATACGCAGTATTTT.

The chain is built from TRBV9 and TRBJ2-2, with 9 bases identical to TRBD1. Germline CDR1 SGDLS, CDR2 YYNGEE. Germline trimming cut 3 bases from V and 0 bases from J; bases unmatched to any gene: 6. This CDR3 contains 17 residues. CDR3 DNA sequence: TGTGCCAGCAGCGCCACACAGGGGGCCCCGAACACCGGGGAGCTGTTTTTT. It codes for CASSATQGAPNTGELFF.

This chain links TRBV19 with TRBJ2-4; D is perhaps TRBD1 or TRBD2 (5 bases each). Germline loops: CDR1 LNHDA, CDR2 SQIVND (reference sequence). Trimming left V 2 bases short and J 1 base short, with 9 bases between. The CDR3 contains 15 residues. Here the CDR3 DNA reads TGTGCCAGTAGTATAATAGAGGGGGCCAAAAACATTCAGTACTTC. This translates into CASSIIEGAKNIQYF.

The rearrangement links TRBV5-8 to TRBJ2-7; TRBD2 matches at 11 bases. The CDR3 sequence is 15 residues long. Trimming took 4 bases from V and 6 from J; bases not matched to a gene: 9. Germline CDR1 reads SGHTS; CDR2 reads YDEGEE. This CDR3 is CASSPSSGRSGEQYF. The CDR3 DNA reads TGTGCCAGCAGCCCCTCTAGCGGGAGGTCGGGCGAGCAGTACTTC.

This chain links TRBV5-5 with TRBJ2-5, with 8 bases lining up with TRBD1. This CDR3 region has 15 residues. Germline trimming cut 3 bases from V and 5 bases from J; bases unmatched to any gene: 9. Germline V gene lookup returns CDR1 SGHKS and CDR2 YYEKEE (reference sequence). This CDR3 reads CASSSLRGRGETQYF. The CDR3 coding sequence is TGTGCCAGCAGCTCACTCAGGGGGCGCGGGGAGACCCAGTACTTC. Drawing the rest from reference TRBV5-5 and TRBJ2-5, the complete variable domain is DAGVTQSPTHLIKTRGQQVTLRCSPISGHKSVSWYQQVLGQGPQFIFQYYEKEERGRGNFPDRFSARQFPNYSSELNVNALLLGDSALYLCASSSLRGRGETQYFGPGTRLLVL.

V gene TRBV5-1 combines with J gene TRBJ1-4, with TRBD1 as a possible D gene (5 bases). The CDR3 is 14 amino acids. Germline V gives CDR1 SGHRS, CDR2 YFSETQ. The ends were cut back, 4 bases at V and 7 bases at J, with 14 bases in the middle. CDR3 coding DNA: TGCGCCAGCAGCGGGGCAGGCTTTTCTGAAAAACTGTTTTTT. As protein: CASSGAGFSEKLFF. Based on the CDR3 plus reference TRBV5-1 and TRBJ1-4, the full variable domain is KAGVTQTPRYLIKTRGQQVTLSCSPISGHRSVSWYQQTPGQGLQFLFEYFSETQRNKGNFPGRFSGRQFSNSRSEMNVSTLELGDSALYLCASSGAGFSEKLFFGSGTQLSVL.

The CDR3 reads CASSYDRGQTSYEQYF. CDR3 DNA sequence: TGTGCCAGCAGTTACGACAGGGGCCAAACCTCCTACGAGCAGTACTTC. The chain has TRBV28 and TRBJ2-7, with 8 nucleotides matching TRBD1. Germline V gene lookup returns CDR1 MDHEN and CDR2 SYDVKM. This CDR3 region has 16 residues. V trimming: 4 bases; J trimming: 0 bases; junction bases outside the gene matches: 8.

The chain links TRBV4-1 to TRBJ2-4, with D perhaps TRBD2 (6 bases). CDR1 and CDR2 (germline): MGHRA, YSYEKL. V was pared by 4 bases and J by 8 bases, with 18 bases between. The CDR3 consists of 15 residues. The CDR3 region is CASSRRLVTGDIQYF. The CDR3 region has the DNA TGCGCCAGCAGCCGACGACTAGTCACCGGAGACATTCAGTACTTC.

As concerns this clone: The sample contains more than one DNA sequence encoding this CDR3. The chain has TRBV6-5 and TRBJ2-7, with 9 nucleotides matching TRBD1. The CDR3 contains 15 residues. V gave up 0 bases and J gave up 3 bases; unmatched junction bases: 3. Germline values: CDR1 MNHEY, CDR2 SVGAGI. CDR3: CASSYSGQGFYEQYF. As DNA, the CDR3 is TGTGCCAGCAGTTACTCGGGACAGGGCTTCTACGAGCAGTACTTC.

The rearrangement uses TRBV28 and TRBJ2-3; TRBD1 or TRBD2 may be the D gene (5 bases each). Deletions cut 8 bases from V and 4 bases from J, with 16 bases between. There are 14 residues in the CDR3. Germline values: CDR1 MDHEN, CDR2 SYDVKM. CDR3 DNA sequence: TGTGCCAGCTTCGGGGACCCTTCCCCAGATACGCAGTATTTT. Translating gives CASFGDPSPDTQYF.

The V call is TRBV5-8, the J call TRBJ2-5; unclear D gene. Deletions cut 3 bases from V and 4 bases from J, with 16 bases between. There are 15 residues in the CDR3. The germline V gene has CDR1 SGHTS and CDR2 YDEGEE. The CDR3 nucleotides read TGTGCCAGCAGCTCCCGAGAAGGGTTGGGAGAGACCCAGTACTTC. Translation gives CASSSREGLGETQYF.

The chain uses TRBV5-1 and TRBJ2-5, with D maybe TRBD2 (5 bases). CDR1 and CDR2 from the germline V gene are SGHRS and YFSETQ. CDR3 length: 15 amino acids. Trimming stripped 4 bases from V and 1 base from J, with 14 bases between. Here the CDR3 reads CASSPLGESQETQYF. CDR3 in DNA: TGCGCCAGCAGCCCCCTTGGGGAGAGCCAAGAGACCCAGTACTTC.

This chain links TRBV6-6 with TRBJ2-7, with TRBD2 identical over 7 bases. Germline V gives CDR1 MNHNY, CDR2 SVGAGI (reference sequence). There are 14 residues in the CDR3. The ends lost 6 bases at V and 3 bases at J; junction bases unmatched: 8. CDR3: CASSTSASNYEQYF. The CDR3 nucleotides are TGTGCCAGCAGCACTAGCGCCTCGAACTACGAGCAGTACTTC.